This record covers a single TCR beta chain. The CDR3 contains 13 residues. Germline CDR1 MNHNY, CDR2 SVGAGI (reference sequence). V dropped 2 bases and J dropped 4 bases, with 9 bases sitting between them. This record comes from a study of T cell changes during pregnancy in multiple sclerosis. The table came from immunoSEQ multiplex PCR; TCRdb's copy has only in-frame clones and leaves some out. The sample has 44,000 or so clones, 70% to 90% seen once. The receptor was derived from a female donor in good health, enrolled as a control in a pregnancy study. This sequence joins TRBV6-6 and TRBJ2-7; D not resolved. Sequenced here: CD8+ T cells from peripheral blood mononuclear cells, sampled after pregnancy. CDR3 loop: CASSYNLNYEQYF. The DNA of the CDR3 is TGTGCCAGCAGTTACAACCTAAATTACGAGCAGTACTTC.